This T cell receptor beta chain stems from a study of CD8+ T cells in alopecia areata. The study, taken as a whole, reports: Tofacitinib significantly brought down scalp clonality and expanded CD8+ clones among top 100.

Sample treatment: oral pan-JAK inhibitor, 5-10 mg twice daily. Reverse transcribed after extraction, RNA yielded cDNA as the sequencing template. Generated by immunoSEQ multiplex PCR, the TCRdb table keeps only in-frame clones and is missing some. The table records under 130,000 clones, about nine tenths of them present only once. Concerning this clone itself: Its antigen remains unknown.

Looked up from germline, CDR1 is MGHDK and CDR2 is SYGVNS. V lost 10 bases, J lost 6 bases, and 3 bases stayed unmatched. The CDR3 length is 11 residues. This TCR was sampled from a human donor with alopecia areata. This sequence joins TRBV25-1 and TRBJ2-7; 10 bases align to TRBD1. Sequencing was performed on CD8+ T cells sorted from blood, taken at approximately week 30, from a patient treated with tofacitinib. CDR3 DNA sequence: TGTGCCACCTGGGACAGGGGCGAGCAGTACTTC. Encoded protein: CATWDRGEQYF.